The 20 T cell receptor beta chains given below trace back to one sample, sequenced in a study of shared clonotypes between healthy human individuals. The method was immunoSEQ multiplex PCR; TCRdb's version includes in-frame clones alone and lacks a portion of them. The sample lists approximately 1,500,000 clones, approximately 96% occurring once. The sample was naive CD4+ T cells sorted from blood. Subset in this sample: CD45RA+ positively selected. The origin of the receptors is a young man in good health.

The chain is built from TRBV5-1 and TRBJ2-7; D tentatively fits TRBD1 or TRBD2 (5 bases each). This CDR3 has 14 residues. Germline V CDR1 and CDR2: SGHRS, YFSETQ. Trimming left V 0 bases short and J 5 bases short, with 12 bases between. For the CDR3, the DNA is TGCGCCAGCAGCTTGGCCCAGGGACCCGACGAGCAGTACTTC. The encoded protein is CASSLAQGPDEQYF.

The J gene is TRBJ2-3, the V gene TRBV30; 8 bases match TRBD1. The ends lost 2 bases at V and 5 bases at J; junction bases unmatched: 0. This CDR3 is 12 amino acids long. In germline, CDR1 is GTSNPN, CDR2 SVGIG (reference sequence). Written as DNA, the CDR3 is TGTGCCTGGAGTACAGGGGGAGATACGCAGTATTTT. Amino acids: CAWSTGGDTQYF.

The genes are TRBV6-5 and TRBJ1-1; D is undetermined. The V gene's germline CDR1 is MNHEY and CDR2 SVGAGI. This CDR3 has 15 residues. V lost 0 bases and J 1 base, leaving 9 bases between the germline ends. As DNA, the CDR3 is TGTGCCAGCAGTTACTCCCGCCCGGGGAACACTGAAGCTTTCTTT. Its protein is CASSYSRPGNTEAFF.

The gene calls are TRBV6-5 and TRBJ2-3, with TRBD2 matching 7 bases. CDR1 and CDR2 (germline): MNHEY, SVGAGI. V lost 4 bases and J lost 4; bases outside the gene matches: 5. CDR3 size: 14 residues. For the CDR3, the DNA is TGTGCCAGCAGTTTGGCGGGAGCCGCAGATACGCAGTATTTT. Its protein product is CASSLAGAADTQYF.

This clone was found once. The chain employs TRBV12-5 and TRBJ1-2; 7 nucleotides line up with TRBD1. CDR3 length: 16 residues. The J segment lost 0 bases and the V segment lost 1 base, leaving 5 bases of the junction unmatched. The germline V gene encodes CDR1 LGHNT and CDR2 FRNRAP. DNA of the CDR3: TGTGCTAGTGGTTTGGCACAGGGGCGAGCTAACTATGGCTACACCTTC. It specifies CASGLAQGRANYGYTF. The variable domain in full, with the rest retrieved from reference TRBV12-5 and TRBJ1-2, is DARVTQTPRHKVTEMGQEVTMRCQPILGHNTVFWYRQTMMQGLELLAYFRNRAPLDDSGMPKDRFSAEMPDATLATLKIQPSEPRDSAVYFCASGLAQGRANYGYTFGSGTRLTVV.

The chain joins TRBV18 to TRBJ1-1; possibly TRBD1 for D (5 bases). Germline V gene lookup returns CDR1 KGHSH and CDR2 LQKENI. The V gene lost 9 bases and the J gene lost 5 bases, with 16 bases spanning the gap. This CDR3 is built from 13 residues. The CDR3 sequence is CASSPRGETEAFF. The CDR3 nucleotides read TGTGCCAGTAGTCCACGGGGGGAGACTGAAGCTTTCTTT.

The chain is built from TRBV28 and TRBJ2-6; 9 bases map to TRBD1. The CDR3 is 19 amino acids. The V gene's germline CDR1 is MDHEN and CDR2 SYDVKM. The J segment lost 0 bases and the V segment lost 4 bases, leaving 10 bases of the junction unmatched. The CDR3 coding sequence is TGTGCCAGCAGTTCTACCCGGACAGGGGAGCCCTCTGGGGCCAACGTCCTGACTTTC. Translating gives CASSSTRTGEPSGANVLTF.

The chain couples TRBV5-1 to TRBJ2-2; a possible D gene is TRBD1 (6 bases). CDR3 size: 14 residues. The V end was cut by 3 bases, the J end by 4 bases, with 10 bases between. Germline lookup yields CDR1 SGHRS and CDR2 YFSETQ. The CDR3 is CASSSGQITGELFF. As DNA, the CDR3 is TGCGCCAGCAGCTCGGGACAAATCACCGGGGAGCTGTTTTTT.

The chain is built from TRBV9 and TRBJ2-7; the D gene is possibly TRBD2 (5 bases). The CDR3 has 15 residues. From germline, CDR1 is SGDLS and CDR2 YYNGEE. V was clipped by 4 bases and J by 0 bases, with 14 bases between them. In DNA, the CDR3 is TGTGCCAGCAGCCCCCGACGGCGGGCCTCCTACGAGCAGTACTTC. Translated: CASSPRRRASYEQYF.

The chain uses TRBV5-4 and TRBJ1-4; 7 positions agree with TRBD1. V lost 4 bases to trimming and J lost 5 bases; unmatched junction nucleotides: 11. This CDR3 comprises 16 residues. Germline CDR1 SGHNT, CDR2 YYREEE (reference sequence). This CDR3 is CASSHLNPGGNEKLFF. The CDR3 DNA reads TGTGCCAGCAGCCATCTGAATCCAGGGGGAAATGAAAAACTGTTTTTT.

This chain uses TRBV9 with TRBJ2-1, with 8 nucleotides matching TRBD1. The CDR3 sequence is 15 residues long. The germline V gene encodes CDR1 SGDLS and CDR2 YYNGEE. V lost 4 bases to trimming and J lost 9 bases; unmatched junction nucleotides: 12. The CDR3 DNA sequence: TGTGCCAGCAGCCCAGAGGATCTACAGGGGGTTGAGCAGTTCTTC. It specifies CASSPEDLQGVEQFF.

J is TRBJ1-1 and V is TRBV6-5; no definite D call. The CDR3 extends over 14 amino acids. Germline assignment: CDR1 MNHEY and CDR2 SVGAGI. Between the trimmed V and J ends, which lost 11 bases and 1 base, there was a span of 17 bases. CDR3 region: CACSKIRGNTEAFF. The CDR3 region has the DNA TGTGCCTGTTCTAAAATCCGGGGGAACACTGAAGCTTTCTTT.

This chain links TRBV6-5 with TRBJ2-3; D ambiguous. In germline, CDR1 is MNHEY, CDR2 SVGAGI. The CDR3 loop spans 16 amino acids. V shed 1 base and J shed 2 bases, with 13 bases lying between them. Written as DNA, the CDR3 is TGTGCCAGCAGTTACTTCCCATCCGCTTACACAGATACGCAGTATTTT. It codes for CASSYFPSAYTDTQYF.

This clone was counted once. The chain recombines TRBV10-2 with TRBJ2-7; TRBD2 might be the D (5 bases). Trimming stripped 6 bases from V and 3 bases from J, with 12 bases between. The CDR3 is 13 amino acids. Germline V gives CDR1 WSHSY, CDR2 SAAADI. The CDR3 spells CASSPTTFYEQYF. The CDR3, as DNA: TGCGCCAGCAGCCCGACTACATTCTACGAGCAGTACTTC.

CDR3 DNA: TGTGCCACCAGCAGACCCGCTAGAGCGGGATACTACGAGCAGTACTTC. As protein: CATSRPARAGYYEQYF. The chain employs TRBV15 and TRBJ2-7; 7 nucleotides align to TRBD2. J lost 3 bases, V lost 2 bases, and 10 bases had no gene match. Germline V lookup: CDR1 LNHNV, CDR2 YYDKDF (reference sequence). This CDR3 contains 16 residues.

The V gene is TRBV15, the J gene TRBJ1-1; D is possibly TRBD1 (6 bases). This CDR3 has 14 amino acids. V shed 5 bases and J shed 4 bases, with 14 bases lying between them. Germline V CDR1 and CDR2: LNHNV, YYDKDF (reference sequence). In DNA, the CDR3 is TGTGCCACCAGCGGAAACAGGGTTGGCACTGAAGCTTTCTTT. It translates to CATSGNRVGTEAFF. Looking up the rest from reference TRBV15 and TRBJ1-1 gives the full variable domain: DAMVIQNPRYQVTQFGKPVTLSCSQTLNHNVMYWYQQKSSQAPKLLFHYYDKDFNNEADTPDNFQSRRPNTSFCFLDIRSPGLGDTAMYLCATSGNRVGTEAFFGQGTRLTVV.

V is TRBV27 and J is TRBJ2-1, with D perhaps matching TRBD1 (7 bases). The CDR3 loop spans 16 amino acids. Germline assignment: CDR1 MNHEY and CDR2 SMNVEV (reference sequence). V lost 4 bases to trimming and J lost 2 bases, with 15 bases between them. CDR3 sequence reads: CASSSNRGGTYNEQFF. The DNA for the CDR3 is TGTGCCAGCAGTTCGAACAGGGGAGGAACCTACAATGAGCAGTTCTTC.

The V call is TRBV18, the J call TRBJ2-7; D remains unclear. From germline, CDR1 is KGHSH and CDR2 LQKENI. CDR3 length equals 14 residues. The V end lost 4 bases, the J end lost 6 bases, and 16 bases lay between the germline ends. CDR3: CASSLPTLPFEQYF. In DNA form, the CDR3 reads TGTGCCAGCTCACTCCCGACACTACCTTTCGAGCAGTACTTC. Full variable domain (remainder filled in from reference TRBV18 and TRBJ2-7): NAGVMQNPRHLVRRRGQEARLRCSPMKGHSHVYWYRQLPEEGLKFMVYLQKENIIDESGMPKERFSAEFPKEGPSILRIQQVVRGDSAAYFCASSLPTLPFEQYFGPGTRLTVT.

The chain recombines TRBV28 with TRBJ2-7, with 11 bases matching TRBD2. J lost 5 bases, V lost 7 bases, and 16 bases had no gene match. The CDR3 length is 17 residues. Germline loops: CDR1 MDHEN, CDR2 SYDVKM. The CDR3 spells CASTSPGSGRALHEQYF. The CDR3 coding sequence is TGTGCCAGCACCTCCCCCGGTAGCGGGAGGGCCTTGCACGAGCAGTACTTC.

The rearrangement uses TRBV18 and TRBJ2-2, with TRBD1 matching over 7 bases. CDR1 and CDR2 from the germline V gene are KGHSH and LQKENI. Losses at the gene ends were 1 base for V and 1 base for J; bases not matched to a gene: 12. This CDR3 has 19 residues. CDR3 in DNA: TGTGCCAGCTCACCACTAGTCACAGGGGTATTGATGAACACCGGGGAGCTGTTTTTT. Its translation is CASSPLVTGVLMNTGELFF.